The clone carrying this T cell receptor beta chain was seen only once. The CDR3 has 13 amino acids. Germline-derived CDR1 and CDR2 are MNHNY and SVGAGI (reference sequence). Trimming took off 6 bases at V and 3 bases at J, with 12 bases between the two ends. Generated by immunoSEQ multiplex PCR, the TCRdb table keeps only in-frame clones and is missing some. The profile shows 35,000 to 50,000 clones, around 96% of them singletons. The sample belongs to a study of technical replicates of blood from a handful of donors. What was sequenced was T cells isolated from PBMCs. The source of this sequence is a human donor in good health. The chain links TRBV6-6 to TRBJ2-7; possible D gene TRBD1, 5 bases. The CDR3 DNA is TGTGCCAGCAGCTCCGGACACTTCTACGAGCAGTACTTC. It translates to CASSSGHFYEQYF.